This section outlines one T cell receptor (beta chain) sequence together with its context. The specificity of this receptor is unknown. No base quality information exists; no much larger clone differs at one position. CDR1 and CDR2 are drawn from the germline V gene: MNHEY, SVGAGI. Relative to germline, V is 2 bases shorter and J is 5 bases shorter, with 12 bases between their ends. The CDR3 holds 15 amino acids from the cysteine to the phenylalanine. The sequence is cut down to CDR3 DNA, 45 bases in frame from base 1. TCRbeta CDR3 regions were amplified from genomic DNA using the immunoSEQ Assay, a bias-controlled multiplex PCR. Per the source publication's procedure: The number of nucleated cells in each sample was estimated from the amplification of reference gene primers within the assay. To quantify the absolute abundance of each unique TCRbeta CDR3 rearrangement, sequence reads were collapsed and filtered. Productive Simpson clonality was computed per sample as the square root of Simpson's diversity index over productive rearrangements. TCRdb holds this immuneACCESS table with in-frame rearrangements only. Some clones are missing; in checked studies, unresolved V genes explain under half, and the rest has no known cause. D and trimming come from the DNA, and the V and J calls and clone size come from that table. This sample comprises some 300,000 clones, over 80% of them detected only once. The leading ten clones occupy approximately 6% of the sample.

The sample comes from a study of blood T cell repertoires in COVID-19 (TCRdb year 2020). About the study as a whole: Collaborator samples came from the United States, Italy and Spain and covered acute and convalescent phases of COVID-19. Deeply sampled blood TCRbeta repertoires from subjects exposed to, actively infected with, or recovered from COVID-19 were included in the dataset. The prospective study material was composed of cDNA or gDNA derived from T cells, B-cell-depleted T cells, or PBMCs. The repertoires were released in a freely available public database meant as a resource for research on the immune response to SARS-CoV-2. A de-identified subject ID, COVID-19 status, age in years and sex were almost always included in the sample metadata. Where HLA class I and class II types were available, the types were taken from metadata supplied by the sample provider, not from assay-based typing. The samples were drawn from the first 160 participants of the ongoing ImmuneRACE study and from over 950 subjects provided by 6 global collaborators. The investigation overall reported the following: The amount of clinical and demographic metadata varied by source and participant and was provided uncurated.

In Seattle, one collaborating source enrolled patients while the infection was active and tracked those patients longitudinally over the course of disease. The collaborating institutions used their own protocols to collect whole blood in K2EDTA tubes. For TCRbeta analysis, collaborator samples were shipped as frozen whole blood, as isolated PBMCs, or as DNA extracted from either sample type. The sample was peripheral blood. The clonotype comes from a woman aged 50 to 60 with COVID-19, enrolled during active disease. This receptor chain uses TRBV6-5 and TRBJ2-2; no D gene is confidently identified. This receptor carries the CDR3 CASSYGRSGTGELFF. The base sequence is TGTGCCAGCAGTTACGGCAGGTCTGGAACCGGGGAGCTGTTTTTT.